The T cell receptor (beta chain) under discussion was sequenced for a study of regulatory T cells in long-lasting Graves disease (dated by TCRdb to the early 2020s). Context from the whole study: Persistent Graves' disease meant more than 5 years of antithyroid drug treatment with TSH receptor autoantibodies that stayed positive. Persistent Graves' disease patients were compared with newly diagnosed Graves' disease patients by peripheral blood TCR sequencing and RNA sequencing. The study took place in China and was registered as a clinical trial. A total of around 35 samples underwent TCR sequencing: around 13 from persistent and roughly 20 from newly diagnosed Graves' disease patients. Antithyroid drugs had been taken for approximately 10 years on average by persistent Graves' disease patients in the clinical cohort.

The library was obtained by multiplex PCR. The data were produced on an Illumina HiSeq 4000. To build TCR beta libraries, CDR3 regions were amplified by Arm-PCR using iRepertoire HTBI primers. Before sequencing, the PCR products underwent gel purification. The study's own analysis went as follows. Across samples, 62 TRBV and 14 TRBJ segments were identified and used for gene usage analysis of CDR3 amino acid clonotypes. COPE and FqMerger were used to merge the filtered high-quality paired reads into contigs. BLAST was used to align contigs to IMGT TRBV, TRBD and TRBJ reference genes, with CDR3 defined following IMGT. Any clonotype with a frequency above 0.1% was classified as a highly expanded clone. Shannon entropy served as the measure of repertoire diversity, while the Gini coefficient captured V-J evenness. A clonotype found in more than one individual was treated as public. TCRdb redid the processing of the public reads, applying fastp at Q25 and MiXCR, and retained in-frame beta chains. Each entry merges the rows of one CDR3 protein and shows their most common DNA and genes. The V and J calls were not made by the authors but by TCRdb's processing. Here the sample has 650,000 to 850,000 distinct CDR3 sequences; about 30% occur a single time. 40% to 50% of the sample is taken by the ten largest.

Study-wide conclusions, independent of this receptor: Compared with newly diagnosed patients, persistent Graves' disease patients had lower TCR Shannon entropy and fewer highly expanded clones, which suggests clonal expansion. Peripheral blood alone was examined, since thyroid tissue, which constituted the primary lesion, could not be accessed. Sequencing and analysis were restricted to the TCR beta chain. Persistent disease showed preferential use of TRBV28, TRBJ1-2 and TRBJ2-5, whereas newly diagnosed disease favored TRBV20-1 and TRBJ2-1. Persistent patients shared more public clonotypes among themselves (around 3,000) than newly diagnosed patients did (roughly 910). The authors noted that the small sample size was a limitation that may lower accuracy.

Explained via the paper, the time point label denotes: persistent/refractory GD, antithyroid drugs over 5 years with positive TRAb. For both TCR sequencing and RNA sequencing, RNA was extracted from PBMCs using TRIzol. The diagnosis of Graves' disease was made according to American Thyroid Association guidelines. Patients for the study were recruited at an endocrinology department in Xi'an, China. Each patient gave roughly 8.4 milliliters of peripheral blood, collected in an EDTA anticoagulant tube. Ficoll Paque Plus density gradient separation was used to isolate PBMCs, and no further T cell sorting was done. An Agilent 2100 Bioanalyzer and agarose gel were used to check RNA quality, and a NanoDrop 2000 was used to measure RNA concentration. V and J lose 0 bases and 7 bases, and a span of 6 bases separates them. The CDR3 holds 12 amino acids from the cysteine to the phenylalanine. Here the CDR3 DNA is all that survives: 36 bases in frame from base 1. CDR1 and CDR2, per the germline V gene, are MNHEY and SVGAGI.

This clonotype came up a few times. This receptor's antigen is unknown. Qualities for individual bases were not recorded, and no much larger clone is one base off. In this chain, TRBV6-5 is recombined with TRBJ1-1, with no D gene named confidently. The sample in question was peripheral blood mononuclear cells (PBMCs), obtained when the disease was refractory, from a patient treated with antithyroid drugs. This clonotype was sampled from a female donor with Graves disease. In nucleotides, the sequence is TGTGCCAGCAGTTACTCGGCGGGTGAAGCTTTCTTT. Protein translation: CASSYSAGEAFF.